The sequence of this T cell receptor beta chain was determined in a study of T cell responses to AZD1222 COVID-19 vaccine. Overall study findings and caveats: Reports indicate that nearly half of spike-specific TCRs are directed at unmutated variant regions.

Profiled with immunoSEQ multiplex PCR; TCRdb holds only in-frame clones, not every one. Among over 40,000 clones listed, about 81% were seen once. Trimming took off 8 bases at V and 0 bases at J, with 14 bases between the two ends. CDR3 size: 14 residues. Germline CDR1 is WNHNN and CDR2 is SYGVQD (reference sequence). Concerning this clone itself: Its antigen is currently unknown.

Specimen: peripheral blood, collected on day 0 of AZD1222 vaccination. The V gene is TRBV10-1, the J gene TRBJ2-7; D gene ambiguous. The TCR originated in an adult in good health. CDR3 nucleotide sequence: TGCGCCAGCCTTCCGCTCCGGAGCTCCTACGAGCAGTACTTC. This sequence encodes CASLPLRSSYEQYF.